This record concerns one T cell receptor beta chain sequence. Antigen unknown. CDR3 size: 15 residues. V dropped 5 bases and J dropped 4; count of bases not matched to a gene: 9. Germline V gene sequence: CDR1 SEHNR, CDR2 FQNEAQ (reference sequence). Measured with immunoSEQ multiplex PCR; TCRdb has only the in-frame clones, and not every one. The data hold tens of thousands of clones, with around 89% observed a single time. The sample belongs to a study of graft-versus-host responses after intestinal transplantation. The wider study: Every one of the recipients received anti-thymocyte globulin induction and afterwards took tacrolimus and steroids for around 3 years.

Study-wide results and caveats: Early post-transplant declines in HvG were associated with peak levels of circulating GvH clones. Present in recipient marrow, GvH clones included some that appeared first in ileum or blood. High graft-versus-host to host-versus-graft T cell clonal ratios marked allografts of patients with graft-donor macrochimerism.

The origin of this receptor is a human donor who received an intestinal transplant. The chain recombines TRBV7-9 with TRBJ2-5; 8 nucleotides align to TRBD2. The sequencing here drew on unstimulated CD8+ T cells sorted from spleen or lymph node cells, taken before intestinal transplant. CDR3 in amino acids: CASSPPSSGRETQYF. DNA for the CDR3: TGTGCCAGCAGCCCCCCCTCGAGCGGGAGAGAGACCCAGTACTTC.